The 32 T cell receptor beta chains reported below all come from one sample, sequenced in a study of beta chain features in type 1 diabetes. No antigen has been identified for these receptors. Every bit of the isolated RNA underwent reverse transcription, so sequencing read expressed TCRB transcripts. Clones were read by immunoSEQ multiplex PCR, and TCRdb kept only the in-frame ones, dropping some. The data show approximately 600,000 clones, roughly an eighth seen once. Broader study findings: Shortening that was moderate but significant affected the TCRB CDR3s of Type 1 diabetes patients in all four CD4+ subsets.

Input material: naive CD4+ T cells from blood. Receptor source: a man aged 30 to 39 with type 1 diabetes.

This rearrangement joins TRBV4-3 to TRBJ1-3; D remains ambiguous. This CDR3 has 15 amino acids. Germline assignment: CDR1 LGHNA and CDR2 YSLEER. Trimming took off 4 bases at V and 4 bases at J, with 14 bases between the two ends. The chain's CDR3 is CASSRGPTTGNTIYF. The CDR3 DNA sequence: TGCGCCAGCAGCCGAGGGCCGACTACGGGAAACACCATATATTTT.

The chain's CDR3 is CASTQTQGAETQYF. CDR3 coding DNA: TGTGCCAGCACCCAGACCCAGGGGGCGGAGACCCAGTACTTC. J is TRBJ2-5 and V is TRBV7-2; 8 nucleotides match TRBD1. With V trimmed by 7 bases and J by 5 bases, 9 bases remained unmatched. The CDR3 has 14 residues. Germline values: CDR1 SGHTA, CDR2 FQGNSA.

This clone was counted between two and nine times. The V call is TRBV5-6, the J call TRBJ1-5, with 7 bases lining up with TRBD1. The CDR3 consists of 12 residues. The V gene's germline CDR1 is SGHDT and CDR2 YYEEEE. Trimming took 5 bases from V and 6 from J; bases not matched to a gene: 2. CDR3 region: CASSHRGQPQHF. DNA for the CDR3: TGTGCCAGCAGTCACAGGGGTCAGCCCCAGCATTTT. The full variable domain, rest sourced from reference TRBV5-6 and TRBJ1-5, is DAGVTQSPTHLIKTRGQQVTLRCSPKSGHDTVSWYQQALGQGPQFIFQYYEEEERQRGNFPDRFSGHQFPNYSSELNVNALLLGDSALYLCASSHRGQPQHFGDGTRLSIL.

A few counts support this clone. This chain connects TRBV29-1 to TRBJ1-2, with D possibly matching TRBD1 (6 bases). This CDR3 is built from 13 residues. V gave up 7 bases and J gave up 4 bases, with 16 bases separating them. Germline V CDR1 and CDR2: SQVTM, ANQGSEA. CDR3 DNA sequence: TGCAGCGCCCGGACAGTACGAGGCTATGGCTACACCTTC. It specifies CSARTVRGYGYTF. The complete variable domain, with remaining parts taken from reference TRBV29-1 and TRBJ1-2, reads SAVISQKPSRDICQRGTSLTIQCQVDSQVTMMFWYRQQPGQSLTLIATANQGSEATYESGFVIDKFPISRPNLTFSTLTVSNMSPEDSSIYLCSARTVRGYGYTFGSGTRLTVV.

The chain carries TRBV21-1 and TRBJ2-3; the listed D gene, TRBD1, was not tested against the DNA. TRBV21-1 is an annotated pseudogene. This CDR3 spans 15 amino acids. For the CDR3, the DNA is TGTGCCAGCAGACATAAAGGGGGCTTCGCAGATACGCAGTATTTT. Translating gives CASRHKGGFADTQYF.

The J gene is TRBJ2-7, the V gene TRBV6-6; 10 bases are a match to TRBD1. Trimming cost V 5 bases and J 5 bases; bases outside gene matches: 12. This CDR3 is built from 16 residues. Germline V gene data show CDR1 as MNHNY and CDR2 as SVGAGI (reference sequence). CDR3 bases: TGTGCCAGCAGTACGCACCCGGGACAGGGGTACGACGAGCAGTACTTC. This sequence encodes CASSTHPGQGYDEQYF.

The genes are TRBV11-2 and TRBJ2-6, with D possibly TRBD1 on 6 matching bases. CDR1 is SGHAT, CDR2 FQNNGV, per germline. This CDR3 spans 16 amino acids. The V end was cut by 0 bases, the J end by 1 base, with 7 bases between. CDR3 region: CASSLEGASGANVLTF. The CDR3 nucleotides are TGTGCCAGCAGCTTAGAGGGGGCATCTGGGGCCAACGTCCTGACTTTC.

V gene TRBV5-1 combines with J gene TRBJ2-1; D is possibly TRBD1 (5 bases). The CDR3 extends over 15 amino acids. Germline loops: CDR1 SGHRS, CDR2 YFSETQ. V lost 0 bases to trimming and J lost 8 bases, with 15 bases between them. The CDR3 DNA is TGCGCCAGCAGCTTGGCGGGCAGGGTCCGGGATGAGCAGTTCTTC. It yields the protein CASSLAGRVRDEQFF.

The chain links TRBV19 to TRBJ1-5, with 12 bases that match TRBD1. The CDR3 runs to 16 residues. V shed 7 bases and J 7 bases; nucleotides not matched to a gene: 11. Germline V gene data show CDR1 as LNHDA and CDR2 as SQIVND (reference sequence). The CDR3 DNA reads TGTGCCAGTACCCCGGGACAGGGGGCCTCCGGGCAGCCCCAGCATTTT. It translates to CASTPGQGASGQPQHF.

This clone appeared a few times. The sample has other DNA sequences that encode this CDR3 too. This chain links TRBV6-6 with TRBJ1-5, with D maybe TRBD1 (5 bases). There are 14 residues in the CDR3. Germline lookup yields CDR1 MNHNY and CDR2 SVGAGI (reference sequence). V dropped 0 bases and J dropped 2 bases, with 5 bases sitting between them. The CDR3 DNA is TGTGCCAGCAGTTACTCAGGGGGCAATCAGCCCCAGCATTTT. Its protein product is CASSYSGGNQPQHF.

V usage is TRBV29-1 and J usage is TRBJ2-3, with 12 bases matching TRBD2. This CDR3 contains 14 residues. Germline loops: CDR1 SQVTM, CDR2 ANQGSEA. J was trimmed by 3 bases and V by 5 bases; bases with no gene match: 3. As DNA, the CDR3 is TGCAGCGTTCGACTAGCGGGGGTAACAGATACGCAGTATTTT. This codes for CSVRLAGVTDTQYF.

There are a few counts of this clone. This sequence joins TRBV6-6 and TRBJ1-1; D ambiguous. Trimming left V 0 bases short and J 0 bases short, with 8 bases between. The germline CDR1 and CDR2 sequences are MNHNY and SVGAGI (reference sequence). The length of the CDR3 is 15 residues. CDR3 region: CASSYSPVMNTEAFF. In nucleotides, the CDR3 is TGTGCCAGCAGTTACTCGCCGGTAATGAACACTGAAGCTTTCTTT.

The V and J genes are TRBV7-3 and TRBJ2-3; 7 nucleotides line up with TRBD1. Germline CDR1 SGHTA, CDR2 FQGTGA. This CDR3 is 19 amino acids long. J lost 4 bases, V lost 2 bases, and 18 bases had no gene match. The chain's CDR3 is CASSLEGRGYEKAADTQYF. The CDR3 region has the DNA TGTGCCAGCAGCTTAGAGGGCAGGGGGTATGAAAAAGCTGCAGATACGCAGTATTTT.

This clone was recorded many times. The chain employs TRBV5-1 and TRBJ2-1; D gene uncertain. The CDR3 loop spans 13 amino acids. The germline V and J ends were trimmed by 0 bases and 5 bases, with 6 bases remaining between them. The V gene's germline CDR1 is SGHRS and CDR2 YFSETQ. CDR3 nucleotide sequence: TGCGCCAGCAGCTTGGACAGCGACAATGAGCAGTTCTTC. Its protein product is CASSLDSDNEQFF.

This clone has a handful of counts. The gene calls are TRBV30 and TRBJ2-3; TRBD1 aligns across 9 bases. Germline trimming cut 4 bases from V and 3 bases from J; bases unmatched to any gene: 8. CDR3 length equals 15 residues. Germline V gene data show CDR1 as GTSNPN and CDR2 as SVGIG (reference sequence). CDR3 nucleotides: TGTGCCTGGACCCTGGGACAGGGTGGTACAGATACGCAGTATTTT. It translates to CAWTLGQGGTDTQYF. Filled out from reference TRBV30 and TRBJ2-3, the complete variable domain reads SQTIHQWPATLVQPVGSPLSLECTVEGTSNPNLYWYRQAAGRGLQLLFYSVGIGQISSEVPQNLSASRPQDRQFILSSKKLLLSDSGFYLCAWTLGQGGTDTQYFGPGTRLTVL.

CDR3 residues: CASSLPGIYEQYF. The CDR3 nucleotides read TGCGCCAGCAGCTTGCCCGGAATCTACGAGCAGTACTTC. The V gene is TRBV5-1, the J gene TRBJ2-7; D gene unclear. V lost 1 base to trimming and J lost 3 bases, with 8 bases between them. CDR3 length: 13 amino acids. Germline CDR1 reads SGHRS; CDR2 reads YFSETQ.

The chain carries TRBV7-2 and TRBJ1-2; tentative D call: TRBD1 (6 bases). V lost 2 bases and J 2 bases, leaving 12 bases between the germline ends. Germline CDR1 reads SGHTA; CDR2 reads FQGNSA. The CDR3 length is 15 residues. In DNA, the CDR3 is TGTGCCAGCAGCTTACAACAGGGATCCAACTATGGCTACACCTTC. It is translated as CASSLQQGSNYGYTF. The full variable domain, in which reference TRBV7-2 and TRBJ1-2 provide the parts outside the CDR3, is GAGVSQSPSNKVTEKGKDVELRCDPISGHTALYWYRQSLGQGLEFLIYFQGNSAPDKSGLPSDRFSAERTGGSVSTLTIQRTQQEDSAVYLCASSLQQGSNYGYTFGSGTRLTVV.

This sequence joins TRBV18 and TRBJ2-5; tentative D call: TRBD2 (6 bases). V lost 4 bases and J lost 2, with 14 bases in between. CDR1 KGHSH and CDR2 LQKENI come from the germline V gene. CDR3 length: 15 residues. The CDR3 DNA is TGTGCCAGCTCACGGTCAATGGGACTTCAAGAGACCCAGTACTTC. Protein product: CASSRSMGLQETQYF.

This clone appeared a few times. The chain combines TRBV25-1 with TRBJ2-5; 7 bases match TRBD1. The CDR3 sequence is 15 residues long. The V segment lost 4 bases and the J segment 1 base; nucleotides outside the gene matches: 6. CDR1 and CDR2 from the germline V gene are MGHDK and SYGVNS. CDR3 coding DNA: TGTGCCAGCAGTGCAGGGACAGAACTCCAAGAGACCCAGTACTTC. Its protein product is CASSAGTELQETQYF.

The chain uses TRBV29-1 and TRBJ2-2; 11 bases are a match to TRBD1. The CDR3 sequence is 16 residues long. Trimming took 3 bases from V and 6 from J; bases not matched to a gene: 9. Germline V CDR1 and CDR2: SQVTM, ANQGSEA. The CDR3 region is CSVEVGGTGGSGELFF. DNA of the CDR3: TGCAGCGTTGAGGTCGGCGGGACAGGGGGATCCGGGGAGCTGTTTTTT.

The V call is TRBV7-2, the J call TRBJ1-2; no firm D call. Trimming removed 3 bases at V and 3 bases at J, with 14 bases between. The CDR3 covers 15 residues. The V gene's germline CDR1 is SGHTA and CDR2 FQGNSA. CDR3 amino acids: CASSLRVGYDYGYTF. The CDR3 nucleotides read TGTGCCAGCAGCTTGAGGGTCGGGTATGACTATGGCTACACCTTC. Filled out from reference TRBV7-2 and TRBJ1-2, the complete variable domain reads GAGVSQSPSNKVTEKGKDVELRCDPISGHTALYWYRQSLGQGLEFLIYFQGNSAPDKSGLPSDRFSAERTGGSVSTLTIQRTQQEDSAVYLCASSLRVGYDYGYTFGSGTRLTVV.

The rearrangement links TRBV7-2 to TRBJ1-6; D is ambiguous. This CDR3 contains 14 residues. Between the trimmed V and J ends, which lost 0 bases and 6 bases, there was a span of 6 bases. Germline V gene lookup returns CDR1 SGHTA and CDR2 FQGNSA. The CDR3 sequence: CASSLAGSNSPLHF. The CDR3 DNA is TGTGCCAGCAGCTTAGCAGGGAGTAATTCACCCCTCCACTTT.

The chain couples TRBV29-1 to TRBJ1-1; D is ambiguous. Trimming stripped 4 bases from V and 2 bases from J, with 11 bases between. This CDR3 is 13 amino acids long. Germline assignment: CDR1 SQVTM and CDR2 ANQGSEA. In DNA, the CDR3 is TGCAGCGTTGGGTATACTTCCAACACTGAAGCTTTCTTT. The encoded protein is CSVGYTSNTEAFF.

This clone has just a few counts. The chain has TRBV2 and TRBJ1-2; D remains unclear. CDR3 length: 12 residues. Germline lookup yields CDR1 SNHLY and CDR2 FYNNEI. The V end was cut by 4 bases, the J end by 7 bases, with 10 bases between. The CDR3 reads CASSGPAPGYTF. The CDR3 DNA reads as TGTGCCAGCAGTGGGCCCGCGCCTGGCTACACCTTC.

The chain carries TRBV4-3 and TRBJ1-1; 7 nucleotides match TRBD1. The CDR3 is 16 residues long. V trimming: 4 bases; J trimming: 2 bases; junction bases outside the gene matches: 10. Germline CDR1 is LGHNA and CDR2 is YSLEER. CDR3 nucleotide sequence: TGCGCCAGCAGCCTCAGGGGGGACAGATTAAACACTGAAGCTTTCTTT. Translated, it gives CASSLRGDRLNTEAFF.

CDR3 loop: CASSPGTSERETQYF. CDR3 in DNA: TGTGCCAGCAGCCCAGGGACTAGCGAGCGAGAGACCCAGTACTTC. The chain combines TRBV7-9 with TRBJ2-5; 10 bases line up with TRBD2. V trimming: 5 bases; J trimming: 4 bases; junction bases outside the gene matches: 7. Germline V gives CDR1 SEHNR, CDR2 FQNEAQ (reference sequence). This CDR3 region has 15 residues.

A few counts support this clone. The CDR3 is CASSYRTSGYNEQFF. The DNA for the CDR3 is TGTGCCAGCAGTTATCGGACTAGCGGATACAATGAGCAGTTCTTC. The gene calls are TRBV6-5 and TRBJ2-1; 10 bases map to TRBD2. With 3 bases clipped from V and 4 bases from J, the junction kept 3 bases outside the gene matches. This CDR3 is 15 amino acids long. From germline, CDR1 is MNHEY and CDR2 SVGAGI.

The chain carries TRBV4-2 and TRBJ1-6; maybe TRBD1 (5 bases). Trimming took 0 bases from V and 11 from J, leaving 23 bases between them. The germline gives CDR1 LGHNA, CDR2 YNFKEQ. The length of the CDR3 is 18 residues. The CDR3 bases are TGTGCCAGCAGCCAAGATGAGGCAGGGAGTACCGGTGACCCACCCCTCCACTTT. It is translated as CASSQDEAGSTGDPPLHF.

The chain joins TRBV19 to TRBJ2-2; D is possibly TRBD1 or TRBD2 (5 bases each). The CDR3 is made up of 15 amino acids. V lost 3 bases and J lost 0, with 8 bases in between. Germline V gene lookup returns CDR1 LNHDA and CDR2 SQIVND (reference sequence). CDR3 nucleotide sequence: TGTGCCAGTAGTATCGGGACGGCGAACACCGGGGAGCTGTTTTTT. It codes for CASSIGTANTGELFF.

This rearrangement joins TRBV7-2 to TRBJ2-3; D perhaps matches TRBD2 (7 bases). This CDR3 spans 15 amino acids. Germline V gives CDR1 SGHTA, CDR2 FQGNSA. The V end lost 5 bases, the J end lost 1 base, and 13 bases lay between the germline ends. DNA for the CDR3: TGTGCCAGCAGCCGTGGGCGGGGGCGCACAGATACGCAGTATTTT. Its protein product is CASSRGRGRTDTQYF.

This chain uses TRBV6-6 with TRBJ1-2; no reliable D call. The V and J ends lost 4 bases and 2 bases respectively, with 8 bases between them. CDR3 length: 13 residues. Per germline, CDR1 MNHNY and CDR2 SVGAGI (reference sequence). In nucleotides, the CDR3 is TGTGCCAGCAGTTCGGACGGGAACTATGGCTACACCTTC. Residues: CASSSDGNYGYTF.

The chain recombines TRBV4-3 with TRBJ2-1, with D perhaps matching TRBD1 (5 bases). CDR1 LGHNA and CDR2 YSLEER come from the germline V gene. This CDR3 has 15 amino acids. Between the trimmed V and J ends, which lost 1 base and 5 bases, there was a span of 12 bases. DNA for the CDR3: TGCGCCAGCAGCCAAGCTAATCGACAGAACAATGAGCAGTTCTTC. This translates into CASSQANRQNNEQFF.